The following is a T cell receptor (beta chain) sequence with its context. A Seattle source enrolled patients during active infection and followed them longitudinally. This sample was included in a study of blood T cell repertoires in COVID-19. The wider study: Acute and convalescent COVID-19 samples came from the United States, Italy and Spain. PBMCs, B-cell-depleted T cells, or T cells provided the cDNA or gDNA that made up the material.

Under the authors' procedure: From reference gene primer amplification, estimates of nucleated cell counts were derived. Produced via immunoSEQ multiplex PCR; TCRdb's table is partial and in-frame only. V and J calls and clone size are those listed in that table; D and trimming were worked out from the DNA. The data hold fewer than 300,000 clones, with 70% to 85% observed a single time. V gave up 3 bases and J gave up 4 bases; unmatched junction bases: 6. Germline CDR1 and CDR2: MNHEY and SMNVEV (reference sequence). CDR3 size: 15 residues. The source of this sequence is a human donor with COVID-19, enrolled during active disease. The donor label of this sample is uncertain. Sequenced material: peripheral blood. The chain employs TRBV27 and TRBJ1-3, with 7 bases lining up with TRBD1. CDR3 DNA sequence: TGTGCCAGCAGTTTCTCGACAGGGCCAGGAAACACCATATATTTT. Encoded protein: CASSFSTGPGNTIYF.